This T cell receptor beta chain was retrieved from a study of cytomegalovirus exposure and HLA in healthy donors. Germline loops: CDR1 SGHRS, CDR2 YFSETQ. The CDR3 loop spans 18 amino acids. Trimming removed 0 bases from V and 3 bases from J; junction bases left unmatched: 10. It was with 60 Vbeta and 13 Jbeta primers that the PCR ran. The protocol was immunoSEQ multiplex PCR, while the TCRdb copy is restricted to in-frame clones and leaves out a portion. The repertoire holds 200,000 to 250,000 clones, with around 85% as singletons. This clonotype was obtained from a human donor in good health. Sequencing used PBMCs. The chain employs TRBV5-1 and TRBJ2-7, with 12 bases fitting TRBD2. The CDR3 loop is CASSLGRLAGGGSYEQYF. In DNA form, the CDR3 reads TGCGCCAGCAGCTTGGGTCGGCTAGCGGGAGGGGGAAGCTACGAGCAGTACTTC.